This passage covers 18 T cell receptor beta chains from one sample sequenced in a study of cytomegalovirus exposure and HLA in healthy donors. PCR primers comprised 60 Vbeta and 13 Jbeta primers. Libraries were prepared by immunoSEQ multiplex PCR; TCRdb keeps only in-frame clonotypes and omits some of them. The data show 140,000 to 150,000 clones, approximately 70% seen once. What was sequenced was PBMCs. The receptors shown here come from a woman in her sixties in good health and CMV-seropositive.

V usage is TRBV9 and J usage is TRBJ2-1; 10 bases line up with TRBD2. Germline lookup yields CDR1 SGDLS and CDR2 YYNGEE. V lost 4 bases to trimming and J lost 6 bases; unmatched junction nucleotides: 4. This CDR3 is 14 amino acids long. CDR3 in amino acids: CASSPRTSGNEQFF. CDR3 bases: TGTGCCAGCAGCCCTCGGACTAGCGGCAATGAGCAGTTCTTC.

About this clone: Within the sample, other DNA sequences also encode this same CDR3. The chain employs TRBV5-1 and TRBJ1-5; TRBD1 agrees at 7 bases. Trimming cost V 0 bases and J 2 bases; bases outside gene matches: 2. Germline V lookup: CDR1 SGHRS, CDR2 YFSETQ. The CDR3 loop spans 15 amino acids. CDR3 bases: TGCGCCAGCAGCTTGGCCGGACAGGGCAATCAGCCCCAGCATTTT. It encodes CASSLAGQGNQPQHF.

The chain carries TRBV28 and TRBJ1-2; D may be TRBD1 (6 bases). V was shortened by 6 bases and J by 8 bases, with 16 bases between the two germline ends. The length of the CDR3 is 13 residues. Germline CDR1 reads MDHEN; CDR2 reads SYDVKM. CDR3 sequence (DNA): TGTGCCAGCAGAACTGGGACACCTGGCGGCTACACCTTC. It yields the protein CASRTGTPGGYTF.

This clone was seen more than once but under ten times. Here the CDR3 DNA reads TGTGCCTGGAATCGGGAAGGCCCTCATATTGAAGCTTTCTTT. Residues: CAWNREGPHIEAFF. This sequence joins TRBV30 and TRBJ1-1; D call uncertain. The length of the CDR3 is 14 residues. V was trimmed by 4 bases and J by 7 bases, leaving 19 bases between them. The germline V gene has CDR1 GTSNPN and CDR2 SVGIG (reference sequence).

The chain is built from TRBV6-6 and TRBJ2-7, with D tentatively TRBD1 (5 bases). This CDR3 is 16 amino acids long. Germline CDR1 is MNHNY and CDR2 is SVGAGI (reference sequence). Trimming pared 7 bases from V and 8 bases from J, leaving 27 bases between. The CDR3 sequence is CASTDPAGPHRMQQYF. The DNA for the CDR3 is TGTGCCAGCACCGACCCGGCCGGGCCCCACAGGATGCAGCAGTACTTC.

To note about this clone: Other DNA sequences of this sample code for an identical CDR3. This sequence joins TRBV19 and TRBJ1-1; D remains ambiguous. The length of the CDR3 is 14 residues. The germline CDR1 and CDR2 sequences are LNHDA and SQIVND (reference sequence). V was pared by 2 bases and J by 0 bases, with 7 bases between. The CDR3 region is CASSISGVNTEAFF. The CDR3 DNA follows: TGTGCCAGTAGTATATCGGGAGTGAACACTGAAGCTTTCTTT.

The CDR3 DNA is TGTGCCTGGAGCCCGGGGAGAGATACGCAGTATTTT. The encoded protein is CAWSPGRDTQYF. The V gene is TRBV30, the J gene TRBJ2-3; the D gene is possibly TRBD2 (5 bases). Germline CDR1 is GTSNPN and CDR2 is SVGIG (reference sequence). The CDR3 extends over 12 amino acids. V was cut by 3 bases and J by 5 bases, with 9 bases left in between.

Here the CDR3 DNA reads TGTGCCAGCAGCCCGGACACCCCTGAAGCTTTCTTT. Its translation: CASSPDTPEAFF. This chain joins TRBV9 and TRBJ1-1; tentatively, D is TRBD1 (5 bases). From germline, CDR1 is SGDLS and CDR2 YYNGEE. CDR3 length equals 12 residues. Between the trimmed V and J ends, which lost 4 bases and 6 bases, there was a span of 10 bases.

This clone was detected a few times. The chain employs TRBV9 and TRBJ1-4, with 8 bases identical to TRBD1. V dropped 4 bases and J dropped 2; count of bases not matched to a gene: 7. This CDR3 comprises 16 residues. From germline, CDR1 is SGDLS and CDR2 YYNGEE. The CDR3 DNA reads as TGTGCCAGCAGCACCGGCCCAGGGGGCACTAATGAAAAACTGTTTTTT. As protein: CASSTGPGGTNEKLFF. The whole variable domain, filled in from reference TRBV9 and TRBJ1-4, reads DSGVTQTPKHLITATGQRVTLRCSPRSGDLSVYWYQQSLDQGLQFLIQYYNGEERAKGNILERFSAQQFPDLHSELNLSSLELGDSALYFCASSTGPGGTNEKLFFGSGTQLSVL.

The rearrangement links TRBV28 to TRBJ2-7; TRBD1 agrees at 7 bases. Germline CDR1 reads MDHEN; CDR2 reads SYDVKM. The V and J ends lost 6 bases and 2 bases, in that order; junction bases with no gene match: 13. The CDR3 covers 16 residues. The CDR3 protein is CASRPTGQKSTYEQYF. The CDR3 DNA sequence: TGTGCCAGCAGGCCCACGGGACAGAAAAGCACCTACGAGCAGTACTTC.

This chain joins TRBV29-1 and TRBJ2-7; 9 bases map to TRBD2. Unmatched junction bases numbered 17, after V lost 8 bases and J lost 0 bases. CDR3 length: 17 residues. Germline V CDR1 and CDR2: SQVTM, ANQGSEA. The CDR3 loop is CSNILGLADRSSYEQYF. The DNA of the CDR3 is TGCAGCAATATTTTGGGACTAGCCGACAGGAGCTCCTACGAGCAGTACTTC.

This chain uses TRBV4-2 with TRBJ1-5; D remains unclear. The V and J ends lost 0 bases and 5 bases respectively, with 5 bases between them. The CDR3 is made up of 13 amino acids. Germline values: CDR1 LGHNA, CDR2 YNFKEQ. CDR3 sequence (DNA): TGTGCCAGCAGCCAAGAACCAGATCAGCCCCAGCATTTT. Protein: CASSQEPDQPQHF.

In the case of this clone: Other nucleotide sequences from this sample produce the same CDR3. This sequence joins TRBV2 and TRBJ1-5, with D possibly TRBD1 on 5 matching bases. Germline V gene lookup returns CDR1 SNHLY and CDR2 FYNNEI. The CDR3 contains 15 residues. The V gene lost 6 bases and the J gene lost 1 base, with 13 bases spanning the gap. The CDR3 sequence is CASSDDRVSNQPQHF. DNA for the CDR3: TGTGCCAGCAGCGATGACAGAGTAAGCAATCAGCCCCAGCATTTT.

This clone occurred once. This rearrangement joins TRBV19 to TRBJ1-2; the D is unclear. Trimming left V 6 bases short and J 1 base short, with 15 bases between. The CDR3 loop spans 15 amino acids. In germline, CDR1 is LNHDA, CDR2 SQIVND (reference sequence). CDR3 residues: CASSDPGASNYGYTF. In nucleotides, the CDR3 is TGTGCCAGTAGCGACCCTGGAGCGAGTAACTATGGCTACACCTTC. The variable domain in full, with the rest retrieved from reference TRBV19 and TRBJ1-2, is DGGITQSPKYLFRKEGQNVTLSCEQNLNHDAMYWYRQDPGQGLRLIYYSQIVNDFQKGDIAEGYSVSREKKESFPLTVTSAQKNPTAFYLCASSDPGASNYGYTFGSGTRLTVV.

The chain carries TRBV2 and TRBJ1-1; unclear D gene. V lost 5 bases and J 1 base, leaving 8 bases between the germline ends. The CDR3 is 13 residues long. Per germline, CDR1 SNHLY and CDR2 FYNNEI. In nucleotides, the CDR3 is TGTGCCAGCAGTCCGGAGTGGAACACTGAAGCTTTCTTT. Its protein product is CASSPEWNTEAFF.

The chain joins TRBV18 to TRBJ1-1; TRBD1 is a possible D gene (6 bases). Germline V gives CDR1 KGHSH, CDR2 LQKENI. CDR3 size: 14 residues. Trimming took 3 bases from V and 6 from J, leaving 14 bases between them. The CDR3 DNA is TGTGCCAGCTCACCGGACAGCAGCCTCGCTGAAGCTTTCTTT. It yields the protein CASSPDSSLAEAFF.

This chain connects TRBV29-1 to TRBJ1-5, with D perhaps TRBD1 (6 bases). Germline V CDR1 and CDR2: SQVTM, ANQGSEA. V lost 6 bases and J 2 bases, leaving 17 bases between the germline ends. This CDR3 comprises 15 residues. The CDR3 is CSVTQGPFGNQPQHF. Here the CDR3 DNA reads TGCAGCGTGACCCAGGGGCCTTTCGGCAATCAGCCCCAGCATTTT. The full variable domain, in which reference TRBV29-1 and TRBJ1-5 provide the parts outside the CDR3, is SAVISQKPSRDICQRGTSLTIQCQVDSQVTMMFWYRQQPGQSLTLIATANQGSEATYESGFVIDKFPISRPNLTFSTLTVSNMSPEDSSIYLCSVTQGPFGNQPQHFGDGTRLSIL.

The chain carries TRBV15 and TRBJ2-3, with 13 bases aligning to TRBD2. Looked up from germline, CDR1 is LNHNV and CDR2 is YYDKDF (reference sequence). This CDR3 has 18 residues. The trim removed 5 bases at V and 2 bases at J, leaving 10 bases unmatched. The CDR3 is CATSGGGTSGAYTDTQYF. The DNA for the CDR3 is TGTGCCACCAGCGGGGGGGGGACTAGCGGGGCCTACACAGATACGCAGTATTTT. Complete variable domain (other parts from reference TRBV15 and TRBJ2-3): DAMVIQNPRYQVTQFGKPVTLSCSQTLNHNVMYWYQQKSSQAPKLLFHYYDKDFNNEADTPDNFQSRRPNTSFCFLDIRSPGLGDTAMYLCATSGGGTSGAYTDTQYFGPGTRLTVL.